Presented here are 32 T cell receptor beta chains from one specimen sequenced in a study of long-term antiretroviral therapy in people with HIV. Survey level was the resolution at which the v3.0 immunoSEQ assay ran. Generated by immunoSEQ multiplex PCR, the TCRdb table keeps only in-frame clones and is missing some. The sample contains about 18,000 clones, approximately 72% of which appear only once. Sequenced material: unsorted PBMCs, taken 0.3 years after starting antiretroviral therapy. These receptors all stem from a woman aged 45-60 years with HIV.

The rearrangement joins TRBV7-8 to TRBJ2-7, with D maybe TRBD1 (6 bases). Germline CDR1 reads SGHVS; CDR2 reads FQNEAQ. Between the trimmed V and J ends, which lost 5 bases and 4 bases, there was a span of 12 bases. This CDR3 has 13 amino acids. DNA for the CDR3: TGTGCCAGCAGCCGCTTGACAGGTTACGAGCAGTACGTC. Its protein is CASSRLTGYEQYV.

The chain couples TRBV10-2 to TRBJ2-7, with 11 bases that match TRBD2. The CDR3 runs 16 residues. V shed 2 bases and J 5 bases; nucleotides not matched to a gene: 8. Germline lookup yields CDR1 WSHSY and CDR2 SAAADI. The CDR3 loop is CASSEPRLAGSHEQYF. For the CDR3, the DNA is TGCGCCAGCAGTGAGCCACGACTAGCGGGGAGCCACGAGCAGTACTTC.

This clone was seen just once. This chain connects TRBV11-2 to TRBJ2-7, with D hard to call. V was shortened by 1 base and J by 4 bases, with 8 bases between the two germline ends. The CDR3 has 13 residues. Per germline, CDR1 SGHAT and CDR2 FQNNGV. DNA for the CDR3: TGTGCCAGCAGCTTAGCCCGAACTTACGAGCAGTACTTC. Protein sequence: CASSLARTYEQYF.

V is TRBV30 and J is TRBJ1-1; D is unresolved. Trimming removed 0 bases at V and 5 bases at J, with 13 bases between. Germline-derived CDR1 and CDR2 are GTSNPN and SVGIG (reference sequence). CDR3 size: 14 residues. The CDR3 bases are TGTGCCTGGAGTGTTCACTCCGGAGGGACTGAAGCTTTCTTT. Protein sequence: CAWSVHSGGTEAFF.

The chain is built from TRBV6-6 and TRBJ1-1; D not certain. CDR1 and CDR2 from the germline V gene are MNHNY and SVGAGI (reference sequence). This CDR3 spans 13 amino acids. Trimming shortened V by 7 bases and J by 4 bases, and 13 bases separated the two germline ends. This CDR3 is CASKLEGGTEAFF. Here the CDR3 DNA reads TGTGCCAGCAAACTAGAGGGTGGCACTGAAGCTTTCTTT.

V is TRBV18 and J is TRBJ1-5, with 10 bases lining up with TRBD1. Germline loops: CDR1 KGHSH, CDR2 LQKENI. The CDR3 totals 15 residues. The trim removed 2 bases at V and 5 bases at J, leaving 3 bases unmatched. This chain's CDR3 is CASSPGTGDHQPQHF. The CDR3 coding sequence is TGTGCCAGCTCACCAGGGACAGGGGACCATCAGCCCCAGCATTTT.

The table lists this clone with a few counts. The CDR3 here is CAWSTTGGNSPLHF. CDR3 nucleotide sequence: TGTGCCTGGAGTACTACCGGGGGGAATTCACCCCTCCACTTT. The chain has TRBV30 and TRBJ1-6, with D possibly matching TRBD1 (5 bases). The length of the CDR3 is 14 residues. Trimming removed 2 bases from V and 7 bases from J, with 12 bases in between. Per the germline V gene, CDR1 is GTSNPN and CDR2 is SVGIG (reference sequence).

This clone is categorized as medium-sized. This rearrangement joins TRBV19 to TRBJ1-4; the match to TRBD1 covers 7 bases. CDR3 length: 15 residues. J gave up 8 bases and V 4 bases, and 10 bases lay outside the gene matches. Germline V gene sequence: CDR1 LNHDA, CDR2 SQIVND (reference sequence). The CDR3 region has the DNA TGTGCCAGTAGTACTAGGGACAGAAGAGGAGAAAAACTGTTTTTT. Protein sequence: CASSTRDRRGEKLFF.

The chain combines TRBV14 with TRBJ1-4; D unresolved. Germline V gene sequence: CDR1 SGHDN, CDR2 FVKESK. V was pared by 1 base and J by 1 base, with 7 bases between. The CDR3 is 15 amino acids. In DNA form, the CDR3 reads TGTGCCAGCAGCCAAGGAACCTTAACTAATGAAAAACTGTTTTTT. Amino acids: CASSQGTLTNEKLFF.

J is TRBJ2-1 and V is TRBV19, with 7 bases matching TRBD1. Germline-derived CDR1 and CDR2 are LNHDA and SQIVND (reference sequence). V was clipped by 6 bases and J by 0 bases; unmatched bases: 8. This CDR3 contains 16 residues. In nucleotides, the CDR3 is TGTGCCAGTAGGGACCCGGGACAGAGCTCCTACAATGAGCAGTTCTTC. It codes for CASRDPGQSSYNEQFF.

The chain joins TRBV11-2 to TRBJ1-1; D not resolved. The V end was cut by 4 bases, the J end by 6 bases, with 18 bases between. The CDR3 loop spans 15 amino acids. The germline CDR1 and CDR2 sequences are SGHAT and FQNNGV. The CDR3 DNA sequence: TGTGCCAGCAGCTCTAGACTGAAGGGCATGGCTGAAGCTTTCTTT. Translating gives CASSSRLKGMAEAFF.

Only a few counts were recorded for this clone. This chain uses TRBV11-1 with TRBJ2-3; 7 bases align to TRBD1. From germline, CDR1 is SGHAT and CDR2 FQDESV (reference sequence). There are 17 residues in the CDR3. V shed 1 base, J shed 2 bases, and the junction held 9 bases outside the gene matches. In DNA form, the CDR3 reads TGTGCCAGCAGCTTAGACAGGGGCCACACCGCCACAGATACGCAGTATTTT. This translates into CASSLDRGHTATDTQYF.

The chain carries TRBV6-1 and TRBJ1-2, with 10 bases that match TRBD1. The CDR3 loop spans 15 amino acids. V was pared by 6 bases and J by 3 bases, with 7 bases of the junction left unmatched. Germline V gene sequence: CDR1 MNHNS, CDR2 SASEGT. The CDR3 DNA sequence: TGTGCCAGCAGCGCGGGACAGGGGAGCCACTATGGCTACACCTTC. It encodes CASSAGQGSHYGYTF.

The chain uses TRBV5-4 and TRBJ1-2; 10 bases map to TRBD1. The V and J ends lost 2 bases and 8 bases, in that order; junction bases with no gene match: 6. This CDR3 spans 14 amino acids. From germline, CDR1 is SGHNT and CDR2 YYREEE (reference sequence). DNA of the CDR3: TGTGCCAGCAGCTTTGACAGGGGGCTGAGGGGCTACACCTTC. It codes for CASSFDRGLRGYTF.

This clone came up once. This sequence joins TRBV12-5 and TRBJ1-4; 7 nucleotides align to TRBD1. The germline V gene has CDR1 LGHNT and CDR2 FRNRAP. The CDR3 sequence is 16 residues long. With 1 base clipped from V and 3 bases from J, the junction kept 5 bases outside the gene matches. CDR3 in DNA: TGTGCTAGTGGTTTGGGCCGGGACAGTTCTAATGAAAAACTGTTTTTT. As protein: CASGLGRDSSNEKLFF.

The chain uses TRBV5-1 and TRBJ1-1, with D hard to call. CDR1 is SGHRS, CDR2 YFSETQ, per germline. CDR3 length: 15 residues. Trimming left V 4 bases short and J 4 bases short, with 17 bases between. The CDR3 spells CASSLNLRSVTEAFF. The CDR3 region has the DNA TGCGCCAGCAGCCTCAATCTCAGGTCGGTCACTGAAGCTTTCTTT.

The CDR3 protein is CASSGQGSGANVLTF. Here the CDR3 DNA reads TGTGCCAGCAGCGGACAGGGATCCGGGGCCAACGTCCTGACTTTC. The V gene is TRBV6-1, the J gene TRBJ2-6; 8 nucleotides agree with TRBD1. The germline gives CDR1 MNHNS, CDR2 SASEGT. J lost 4 bases, V lost 6 bases, and 5 bases had no gene match. CDR3 length equals 15 residues.

This chain uses TRBV7-6 with TRBJ1-6, with D possibly TRBD1 on 5 matching bases. The CDR3 contains 15 residues. Germline V gives CDR1 SGHVS, CDR2 FNYEAQ. Trimming left V 2 bases short and J 9 bases short, with 14 bases between. The DNA for the CDR3 is TGTGCCAGCAGCTTAAGCCGGGACGTGACTTCACCCCTCCACTTT. This encodes CASSLSRDVTSPLHF.

The gene calls are TRBV9 and TRBJ1-1, with D possibly being TRBD1 (6 bases). Per germline, CDR1 SGDLS and CDR2 YYNGEE. CDR3 length: 13 amino acids. The V gene lost 3 bases and the J gene lost 8 bases, with 14 bases spanning the gap. The CDR3 DNA follows: TGTGCCAGCAGCGGAAGGGCAGGGGTGGAAGCTTTCTTT. Translating it yields CASSGRAGVEAFF. Supplemented by reference TRBV9 and TRBJ1-1, the full variable domain reads DSGVTQTPKHLITATGQRVTLRCSPRSGDLSVYWYQQSLDQGLQFLIQYYNGEERAKGNILERFSAQQFPDLHSELNLSSLELGDSALYFCASSGRAGVEAFFGQGTRLTVV.

The chain employs TRBV19 and TRBJ2-7, with a possible D match to TRBD1 (6 bases). Germline loops: CDR1 LNHDA, CDR2 SQIVND (reference sequence). The CDR3 consists of 14 residues. The V end was cut by 5 bases, the J end by 0 bases, with 11 bases between. CDR3: CASSPTTGSYEQYF. Written as DNA, the CDR3 is TGTGCCAGTAGTCCCACGACAGGCTCCTACGAGCAGTACTTC.

J is TRBJ2-3 and V is TRBV5-1, with D perhaps TRBD1 (5 bases). The CDR3 runs 15 residues. CDR1 is SGHRS, CDR2 YFSETQ, per germline. Between the trimmed V and J ends, which lost 7 bases and 0 bases, there was a span of 15 bases. In DNA, the CDR3 is TGCGCCAGCGGCCTACAGGACCCTAGCACAGATACGCAGTATTTT. This codes for CASGLQDPSTDTQYF.

This clone appeared a single time. The chain couples TRBV5-4 to TRBJ2-1; D is perhaps TRBD2 (5 bases). The CDR3 spans 14 residues. Trimming left V 0 bases short and J 2 bases short, with 6 bases between. Per germline, CDR1 SGHNT and CDR2 YYREEE (reference sequence). As DNA, the CDR3 is TGTGCCAGCAGCTTGGTCGGGGCCTACAATGAGCAGTTCTTC. This sequence encodes CASSLVGAYNEQFF.

The V and J genes are TRBV5-4 and TRBJ1-6; maybe TRBD1 (5 bases). In germline, CDR1 is SGHNT, CDR2 YYREEE (reference sequence). This CDR3 spans 15 amino acids. V lost 1 base, J lost 4 bases, and 9 bases lay in between. DNA of the CDR3: TGTGCCAGCAGCTTGATCGGGGCATATAATTCACCCCTCCACTTT. The encoded protein is CASSLIGAYNSPLHF.

This clone showed up just a few times. The chain links TRBV4-1 to TRBJ2-5; D gene unclear. This CDR3 contains 13 residues. Germline V gene data show CDR1 as MGHRA and CDR2 as YSYEKL. Deletions cut 2 bases from V and 0 bases from J, with 4 bases between. The CDR3 sequence: CASSQSYQETQYF. For the CDR3, the DNA is TGCGCCAGCAGCCAATCGTACCAAGAGACCCAGTACTTC.

This chain links TRBV6-5 with TRBJ2-1, with D perhaps being TRBD1 or TRBD2 (5 bases each). The germline V gene encodes CDR1 MNHEY and CDR2 SVGAGI. The CDR3 is 14 residues long. The V and J ends lost 6 bases and 9 bases respectively, with 18 bases between them. In DNA, the CDR3 is TGTGCCAGCAGCTATGCCAGAGGGGCTGGTGAGCAGTTCTTC. Its translation is CASSYARGAGEQFF.

This rearrangement joins TRBV7-9 to TRBJ1-1, with D tentatively TRBD1 (5 bases). CDR1 is SEHNR and CDR2 is FQNEAQ in the germline V gene (reference sequence). The germline V and J ends were trimmed by 5 bases and 0 bases, with 16 bases remaining between them. This CDR3 contains 16 residues. The CDR3 region is CASSPVGQGMNTEAFF. CDR3 DNA sequence: TGTGCCAGCAGCCCCGTCGGGCAGGGTATGAACACTGAAGCTTTCTTT.

This clone rates as medium-sized. The chain is built from TRBV19 and TRBJ1-4, with D unclear. This CDR3 has 15 residues. V lost 6 bases to trimming and J lost 7 bases, with 18 bases between them. Germline CDR1 is LNHDA and CDR2 is SQIVND (reference sequence). The CDR3 is CASSVKTLQGEKLFF. In nucleotides, the CDR3 is TGTGCCAGTAGCGTGAAGACCCTTCAAGGTGAAAAACTGTTTTTT.

The chain combines TRBV20-1 with TRBJ1-2; D not certain. V lost 6 bases to trimming and J lost 8 bases, with 13 bases between them. The CDR3 runs to 11 residues. Germline lookup yields CDR1 DFQATT and CDR2 SNEGSKA (reference sequence). CDR3 sequence: CSAQRPRGYTF. Here the CDR3 DNA reads TGCAGTGCCCAACGACCAAGGGGCTACACCTTC.

CDR3 in amino acids: CASSEEGGWSFYGYTF. In DNA form, the CDR3 reads TGTGCCAGCAGTGAAGAGGGAGGCTGGTCTTTCTATGGCTACACCTTC. The J gene is TRBJ1-2, the V gene TRBV6-1; D is unresolved. The V end lost 1 base, the J end lost 4 bases, and 16 bases lay between the germline ends. This CDR3 has 16 residues. Germline V lookup: CDR1 MNHNS, CDR2 SASEGT.

This clone was counted between two and nine times. The rearrangement links TRBV19 to TRBJ2-2, with 8 bases lining up with TRBD1. The J segment lost 6 bases and the V segment lost 1 base, leaving 4 bases of the junction unmatched. Germline values: CDR1 LNHDA, CDR2 SQIVND (reference sequence). The CDR3 is made up of 15 amino acids. This CDR3 reads CASSIASTGAGELFF. CDR3 in DNA: TGTGCCAGTAGTATAGCCTCGACAGGGGCCGGGGAGCTGTTTTTT.

Relative to its sample, this clone is medium-sized (0.01 to 0.1%). V usage is TRBV18 and J usage is TRBJ2-1; D is perhaps TRBD1 or TRBD2 (5 bases each). V lost 2 bases to trimming and J lost 8 bases, with 16 bases between them. CDR3 length: 15 amino acids. Per germline, CDR1 KGHSH and CDR2 LQKENI. Written as DNA, the CDR3 is TGTGCCAGCTCACCAAAAACTAGGCAGGGCGATGAGCAGTTCTTC. As protein: CASSPKTRQGDEQFF.

This clone is a singleton in its sample. The chain employs TRBV2 and TRBJ2-2; 9 nucleotides line up with TRBD2. V was pared by 5 bases and J by 6 bases, with 10 bases of the junction left unmatched. CDR1 and CDR2 from the germline V gene are SNHLY and FYNNEI. The CDR3 spans 16 residues. Here the CDR3 reads CASSNRRGGFSGELFF. The CDR3 DNA reads TGTGCCAGCAGTAATAGGCGGGGGGGCTTTTCCGGGGAGCTGTTTTTT.